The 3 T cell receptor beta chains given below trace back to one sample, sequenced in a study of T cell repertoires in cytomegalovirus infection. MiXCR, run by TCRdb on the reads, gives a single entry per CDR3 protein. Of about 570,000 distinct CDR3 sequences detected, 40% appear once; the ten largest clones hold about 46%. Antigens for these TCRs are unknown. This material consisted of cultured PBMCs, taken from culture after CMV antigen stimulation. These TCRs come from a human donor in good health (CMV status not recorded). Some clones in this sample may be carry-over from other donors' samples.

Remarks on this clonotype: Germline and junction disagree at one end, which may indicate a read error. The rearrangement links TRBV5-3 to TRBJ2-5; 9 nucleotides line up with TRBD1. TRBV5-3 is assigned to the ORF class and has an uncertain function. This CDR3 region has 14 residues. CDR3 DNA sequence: TGTGCCAGCAGCTCGGACAGGGGTCTAAAGACCCAGTACTTC. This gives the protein CASSSDRGLKTQYF.

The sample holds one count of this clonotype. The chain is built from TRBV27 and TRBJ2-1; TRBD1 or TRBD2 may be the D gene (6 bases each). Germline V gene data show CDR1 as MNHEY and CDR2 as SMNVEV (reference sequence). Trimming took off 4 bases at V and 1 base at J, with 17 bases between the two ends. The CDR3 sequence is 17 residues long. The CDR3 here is CASSSSVSQGSYNEQFF. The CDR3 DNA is TGTGCCAGCAGTTCTAGCGTTTCTCAGGGGTCCTACAATGAGCAGTTCTTC.

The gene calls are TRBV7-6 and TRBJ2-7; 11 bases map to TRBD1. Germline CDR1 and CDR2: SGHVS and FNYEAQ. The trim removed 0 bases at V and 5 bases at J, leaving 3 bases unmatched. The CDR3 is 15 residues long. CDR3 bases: TGTGCCAGCAGCTTAGCCCGGACAGGGGGCAACGAGCAGTACTTC. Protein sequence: CASSLARTGGNEQYF.